This section outlines one T cell receptor beta chain sequence together with its context. Its target is not known. The sample belongs to a study of radiation and T cells in renal cell carcinoma. Study-wide background: Nephrectomy followed 15 Gy stereotactic body radiation by 4 weeks.

The repertoire was sequenced with immunoSEQ multiplex PCR; TCRdb's copy has only in-frame clones and lacks some. The sample lists about 150,000 clones, roughly 89% occurring once. Time point: blood 2 weeks post-SBRT. Specified treatment: 15 Gy SBRT to primary tumor, nephrectomy 4 weeks later. Serial blood draws occurred at baseline and 2 and 4 weeks post-SBRT. The tumor was a clear cell renal cell carcinoma. Study-level results: From baseline, blood top tumor clonotypes peaked at 2 weeks post-radiation.

The source is a woman aged 50 to 60 with renal cell carcinoma. This specimen consisted of blood, obtained from a patient whose treatment included radiotherapy and nephrectomy.

The CDR3 loop reads CASSMDGYEQYF. CDR3 in DNA: TGTGCCAGCAGCATGGACGGCTACGAGCAGTACTTC. V gene TRBV7-9 combines with J gene TRBJ2-7; unclear D gene. The CDR3 covers 12 residues. Germline assignment: CDR1 SEHNR and CDR2 FQNEAQ (reference sequence). V lost 5 bases to trimming and J lost 3 bases, with 8 bases between them.